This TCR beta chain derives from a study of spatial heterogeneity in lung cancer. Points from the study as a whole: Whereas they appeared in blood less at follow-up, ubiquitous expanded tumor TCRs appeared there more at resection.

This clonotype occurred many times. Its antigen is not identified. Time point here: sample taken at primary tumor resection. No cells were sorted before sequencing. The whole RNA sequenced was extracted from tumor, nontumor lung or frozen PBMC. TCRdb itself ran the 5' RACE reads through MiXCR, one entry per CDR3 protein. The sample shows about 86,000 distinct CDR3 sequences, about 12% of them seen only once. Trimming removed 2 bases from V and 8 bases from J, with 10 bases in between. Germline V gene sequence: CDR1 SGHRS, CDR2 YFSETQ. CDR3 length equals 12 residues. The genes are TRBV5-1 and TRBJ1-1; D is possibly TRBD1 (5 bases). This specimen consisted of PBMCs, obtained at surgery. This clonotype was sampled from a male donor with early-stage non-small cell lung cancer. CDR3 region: CASSLRDGEAFF. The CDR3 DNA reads TGCGCCAGCAGCTTAAGGGACGGAGAAGCTTTCTTT.